This TCR beta chain was sequenced in a study of T cells in Graves' hyperthyroidism and ophthalmopathy. This clonotype occurred many times. Amplification of TCR beta CDR3 regions used RNA as the template. HTBI primers were the set used in a first-round RT-PCR of the TCR CDR3. Using its own MiXCR run on the multiplex PCR reads, TCRdb lists one record per CDR3 protein. The repertoire holds 200,000 to 300,000 distinct CDR3 sequences, with over 20% as singletons. From germline, CDR1 is LNHNV and CDR2 YYDKDF (reference sequence). The CDR3 is 16 residues long. V was trimmed by 0 bases and J by 0 bases, leaving 9 bases between them.

The chain carries TRBV15 and TRBJ1-5; no clear D gene. This clonotype was obtained from a woman aged 40 to 50 with Graves' ophthalmopathy. The sequencing input was blood. CDR3 sequence reads: CATSRDEGNSNQPQHF. The CDR3 coding sequence is TGTGCCACCAGCAGAGATGAGGGTAATAGCAATCAGCCCCAGCATTTT. Using reference TRBV15 and TRBJ1-5 for the parts outside the CDR3, the full variable domain is DAMVIQNPRYQVTQFGKPVTLSCSQTLNHNVMYWYQQKSSQAPKLLFHYYDKDFNNEADTPDNFQSRRPNTSFCFLDIRSPGLGDTAMYLCATSRDEGNSNQPQHFGDGTRLSIL.